This entry is about one T cell receptor beta chain. These data belong to a study of blood T cell repertoires in COVID-19. Libraries were prepared by immunoSEQ multiplex PCR; TCRdb keeps only in-frame clonotypes and omits some of them. The sample includes about 270,000 clones, about nine tenths of them seen just once. The germline V gene has CDR1 MNHEY and CDR2 SMNVEV (reference sequence). V lost 10 bases to trimming and J lost 3 bases; unmatched junction nucleotides: 7. The CDR3 contains 14 residues. This receptor was identified in a woman aged 25 to 45 with acute COVID-19. Sequencing used PBMCs or T cells enriched from blood (not recorded which). J is TRBJ2-7 and V is TRBV27; 12 bases match TRBD2. The CDR3 sequence is CATSGLAGSYEQYF. CDR3 DNA sequence: TGTGCCACTTCCGGACTAGCGGGAAGCTACGAGCAGTACTTC.